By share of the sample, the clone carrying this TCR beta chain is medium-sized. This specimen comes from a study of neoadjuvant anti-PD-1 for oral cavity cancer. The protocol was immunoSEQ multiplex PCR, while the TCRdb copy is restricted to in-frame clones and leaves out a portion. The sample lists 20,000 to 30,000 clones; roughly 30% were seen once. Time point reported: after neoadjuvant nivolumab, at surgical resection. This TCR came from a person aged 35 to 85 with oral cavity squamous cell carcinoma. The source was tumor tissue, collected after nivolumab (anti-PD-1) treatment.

The CDR3 loop reads CASSQTEIYGYTF. The CDR3 nucleotides are TGTGCCAGTAGTCAGACAGAGATCTATGGCTACACCTTC. The chain is built from TRBV19 and TRBJ1-2, with TRBD1 as a possible D gene (5 bases). This CDR3 has 13 residues. V lost 5 bases and J lost 4, with 11 bases in between. Germline V lookup: CDR1 LNHDA, CDR2 SQIVND (reference sequence).